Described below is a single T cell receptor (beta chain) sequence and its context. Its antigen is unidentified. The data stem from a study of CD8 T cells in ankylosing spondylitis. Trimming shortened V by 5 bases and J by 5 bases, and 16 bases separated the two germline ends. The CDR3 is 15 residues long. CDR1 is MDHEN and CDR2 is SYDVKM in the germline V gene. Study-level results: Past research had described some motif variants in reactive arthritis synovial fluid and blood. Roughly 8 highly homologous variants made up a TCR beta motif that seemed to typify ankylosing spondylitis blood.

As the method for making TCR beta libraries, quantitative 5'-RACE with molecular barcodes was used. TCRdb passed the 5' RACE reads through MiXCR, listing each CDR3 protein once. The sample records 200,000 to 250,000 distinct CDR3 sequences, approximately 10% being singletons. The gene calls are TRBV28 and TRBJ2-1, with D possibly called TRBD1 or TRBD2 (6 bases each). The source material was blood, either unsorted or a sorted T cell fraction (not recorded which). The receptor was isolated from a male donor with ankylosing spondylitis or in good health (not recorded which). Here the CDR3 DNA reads TGTGCCAGCAGTCCCATCAACGGGGGCCACAATGAGCAGTTCTTC. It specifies CASSPINGGHNEQFF.